This T cell receptor (beta chain) came from a study of vaccination and CD4 T cells after COVID-19. Overall study: Overlapping peptides covering the spike proteins of SARS-CoV-2, HCoV-NL63, HCoV-OC43 and HCoV-229E were added to stimulate cells. General study findings and limits: SARS-CoV-2-reactive clonotype medians increased from roughly 22 to 38, not significantly.

This sample's treatment: roughly 10-day PBMC culture with coronavirus spike peptide pools or control peptides (ViraFEST assay). Comment on this clonotype: Its cognate antigen is unknown.

The study sequenced cultured CD4+ T cell DNA using the Oncomine TCR Beta short-read assay. TCRdb analysed the PCR reads with MiXCR anew, one entry per CDR3 protein. Of under 15,000 distinct CDR3 sequences listed, approximately 50% are singletons. CDR3 length: 13 residues. The receptor comes from a human donor who had recovered from COVID-19. Sequencing was performed on CD4+ T cells from blood, cultured in vitro. V usage is TRBV21-1 and J usage is TRBJ2-2. TRBV21-1 is flagged as a pseudogene. This CDR3 reads CASTNLDLGELFF. CDR3 in DNA: TGTGCCAGCACCAACCTTGACCTCGGGGAGCTGTTTTTT.